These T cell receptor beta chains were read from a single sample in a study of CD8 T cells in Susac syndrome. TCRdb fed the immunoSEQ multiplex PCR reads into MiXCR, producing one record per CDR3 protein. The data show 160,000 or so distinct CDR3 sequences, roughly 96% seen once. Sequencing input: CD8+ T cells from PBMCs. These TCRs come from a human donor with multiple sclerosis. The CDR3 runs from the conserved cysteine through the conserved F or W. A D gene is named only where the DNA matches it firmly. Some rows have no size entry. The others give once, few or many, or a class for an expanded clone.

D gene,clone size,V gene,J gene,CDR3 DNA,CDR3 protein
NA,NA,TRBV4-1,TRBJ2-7,TGCGCCAGCAGCCAAGAACCGGCGGACGGCTACGAGCAGTACTTC,CASSQEPADGYEQYF
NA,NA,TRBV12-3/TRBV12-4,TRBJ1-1,TGTGCCAGCTCGTGGGGGGGCACTGAAGCTTTCTTT,CASSWGGTEAFF
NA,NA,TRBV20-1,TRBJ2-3,TGCAGTGCTTGGGGGGCAGGGACCACAGATACGCAGTATTTT,CSAWGAGTTDTQYF
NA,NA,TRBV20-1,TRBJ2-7,TGCAGTGCTAAGGGCAGTTACTACGAGCAGTACTTC,CSAKGSYYEQYF
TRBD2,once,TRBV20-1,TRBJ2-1,TGCAGTGCTAGAACCTTAGCGGGGGGGACCTACAATGAGCAGTTCTTC,CSARTLAGGTYNEQFF
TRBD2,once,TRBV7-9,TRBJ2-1,TGTGCCAGCAGCTCGACCGGGACTACCTACAATGAGCAGTTCTTC,CASSSTGTTYNEQFF
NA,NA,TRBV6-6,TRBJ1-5,TGTGCCAGCAGTTACTCGATTCATAGCAATCAGCCCCAGCATTTT,CASSYSIHSNQPQHF
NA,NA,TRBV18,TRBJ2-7,TGTGCCAGCTCACCACTGGGCAGGCACGAGCAGTACTTC,CASSPLGRHEQYF
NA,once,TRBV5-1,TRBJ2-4,TGCGCCAGCAGCTCCAAAAAGGGCGCAGGGACAGCCAAAAACATTCAGTACTTC,CASSSKKGAGTAKNIQYF
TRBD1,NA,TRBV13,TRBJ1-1,TGTGCCAGCAGCTCCGGGACAGCCGACACTGAAGCTTTCTTT,CASSSGTADTEAFF
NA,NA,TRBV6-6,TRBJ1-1,TGTGCCAGCAGTTACGTGGAGGAAGCTTTCTTT,CASSYVEEAFF
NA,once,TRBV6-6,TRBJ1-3,TGTGCCAGCACCCAGGGCAACACCATATATTTT,CASTQGNTIYF
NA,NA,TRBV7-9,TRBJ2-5,TGTGCCAGCAGCTTCCCCGAAGAAGAGACCCAGTACTTC,CASSFPEEETQYF
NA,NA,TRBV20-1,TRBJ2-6,TGCAGTGCTAGCTGTGCGGAGTCTGGGGCCAACGTCCTGACTTTC,CSASCAESGANVLTF
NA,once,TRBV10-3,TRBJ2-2,TGTGCCATCAGTGAGTCGTCAGCGAACACCGGGGAGCTGTTTTTT,CAISESSANTGELFF
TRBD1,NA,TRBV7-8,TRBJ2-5,TGTGCCAGCAGCTTAGTTCGGGACAGAGCCCAAGAGACCCAGTACTTC,CASSLVRDRAQETQYF
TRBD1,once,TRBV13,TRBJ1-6,TGTGCCAGCAGCCACGGACAGGTCAATTCACCCCTCCACTTT,CASSHGQVNSPLHF
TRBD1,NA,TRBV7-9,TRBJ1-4,TGTGCCAGCAGCTTACCACAGGGGATTAATGAAAAACTGTTTTTT,CASSLPQGINEKLFF
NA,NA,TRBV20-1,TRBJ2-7,TGCAGTGCTCTCCTTGAGAGGGAAGTGAACTACGAGCAGTACTTC,CSALLEREVNYEQYF
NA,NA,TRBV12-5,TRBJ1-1,TGTGCTAGTGCCCAGAATGTAGTGGACACTGAAGCTTTCTTT,CASAQNVVDTEAFF
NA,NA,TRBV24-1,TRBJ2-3,TGTGCCACCAGCCCGGATGGGGGTGCAGATACGCAGTATTTT,CATSPDGGADTQYF
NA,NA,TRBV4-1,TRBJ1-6,TGCGCCAGCAGCCAAACCAGGGGACCAGATTCACCCCTCCACTTT,CASSQTRGPDSPLHF
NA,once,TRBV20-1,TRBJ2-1,TGCAGTGCTAGAGATCTGGTAGCGGTACTCGGTGAGCAGTTCTTC,CSARDLVAVLGEQFF
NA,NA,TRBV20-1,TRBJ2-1,TGCAGTGCTAGGGCCTTGGGGGGGCCTGTCTACAATGAGCAGTTCTTC,CSARALGGPVYNEQFF
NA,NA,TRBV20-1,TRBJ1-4,TGCAGTGCTAGTGGGGGGGACCTTGCAACTAATGAAAAACTGTTTTTT,CSASGGDLATNEKLFF
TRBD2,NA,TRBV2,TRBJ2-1,TGTGCCAGCAGTGCCGGGTTGGCGGGGGTTAATGAGCAGTTCTTC,CASSAGLAGVNEQFF
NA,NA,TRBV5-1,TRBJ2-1,TGCGCCAGCATCGGGTGGGCGGACAATGAGCAGTTCTTC,CASIGWADNEQFF
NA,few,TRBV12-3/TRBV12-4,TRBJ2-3,TGTGCCAGCAGTTTAGTTAGCGGCACAGATACGCAGTATTTT,CASSLVSGTDTQYF
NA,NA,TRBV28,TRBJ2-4,TGTGCCAGCAGTTTCGGATATTCGAAGTACTTC,CASSFGYSKYF
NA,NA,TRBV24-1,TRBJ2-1,TGTGCCACCAGTGGAGGAAGCTCCTACAATGAGCAGTTCTTC,CATSGGSSYNEQFF
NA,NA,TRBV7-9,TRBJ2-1,TGTGCCAGCAGCTCAAGATATCGACAGGCCCAATACAATGAGCAGTTCTTC,CASSSRYRQAQYNEQFF
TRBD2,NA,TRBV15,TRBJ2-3,TGTGCCACCAGCAGAGATAAGGCTAGCGGGACGAGCACAGATACGCAGTATTTT,CATSRDKASGTSTDTQYF
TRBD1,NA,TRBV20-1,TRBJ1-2,TGCAGTGCTAGCCGTTCTACGGACAGGGAAACCACTTATGGCTACACCTTC,CSASRSTDRETTYGYTF
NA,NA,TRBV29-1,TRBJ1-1,TGCAGCGTTGATTACAGAGTCGTGACTTTCTTT,CSVDYRVVTFF
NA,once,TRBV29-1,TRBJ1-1,TGCAGCGTTGGGTCAGGGGCTGGCACTGAAGCTTTCTTT,CSVGSGAGTEAFF
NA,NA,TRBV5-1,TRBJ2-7,TGCGCCAGCAGCTGCTACGAGCAGTACTTC,CASSCYEQYF
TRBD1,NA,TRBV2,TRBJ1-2,TGTGCCAGCAGTCCAGGGGGCACTAACTATGGCTACACCTTC,CASSPGGTNYGYTF
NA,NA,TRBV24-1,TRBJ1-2,TGTGCCGCCCAGGGGCGTACATATGGCTACACCTTC,CAAQGRTYGYTF
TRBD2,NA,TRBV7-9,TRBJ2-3,TGTGCCAGCAGCTTACTGACTAGCGGGAACACAGATACGCAGTATTTT,CASSLLTSGNTDTQYF
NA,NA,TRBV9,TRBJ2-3,TGTGCCAGCAGCGGGGATGGGCCGAGGACAGATACGCAGTATTTT,CASSGDGPRTDTQYF